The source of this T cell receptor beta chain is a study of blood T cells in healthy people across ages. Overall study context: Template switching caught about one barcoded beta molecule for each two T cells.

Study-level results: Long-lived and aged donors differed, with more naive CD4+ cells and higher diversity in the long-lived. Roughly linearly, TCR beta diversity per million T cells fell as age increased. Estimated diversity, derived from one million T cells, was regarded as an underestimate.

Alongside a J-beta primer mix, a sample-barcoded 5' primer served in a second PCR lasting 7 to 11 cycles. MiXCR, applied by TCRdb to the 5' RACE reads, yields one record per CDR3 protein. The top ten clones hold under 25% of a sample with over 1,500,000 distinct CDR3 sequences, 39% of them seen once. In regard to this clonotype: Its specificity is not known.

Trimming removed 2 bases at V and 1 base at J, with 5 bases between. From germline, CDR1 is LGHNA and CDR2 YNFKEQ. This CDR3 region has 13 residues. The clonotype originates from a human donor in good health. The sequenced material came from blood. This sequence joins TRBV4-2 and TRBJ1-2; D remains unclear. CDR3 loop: CASSQLLNYGYTF. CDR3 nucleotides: TGTGCCAGCAGCCAACTCCTTAACTATGGCTACACCTTC.